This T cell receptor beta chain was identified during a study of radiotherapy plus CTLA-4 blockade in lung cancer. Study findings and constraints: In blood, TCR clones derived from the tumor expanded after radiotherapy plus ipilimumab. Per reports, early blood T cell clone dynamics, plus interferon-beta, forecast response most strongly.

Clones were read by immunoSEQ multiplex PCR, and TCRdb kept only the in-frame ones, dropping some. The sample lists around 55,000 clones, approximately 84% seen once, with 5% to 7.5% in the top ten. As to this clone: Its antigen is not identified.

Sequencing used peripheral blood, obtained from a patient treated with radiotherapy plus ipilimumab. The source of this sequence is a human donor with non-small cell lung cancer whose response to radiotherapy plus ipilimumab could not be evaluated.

The CDR3 nucleotides read TGCGCCAGCAGCCAGGCCGATTGGAGCTCCTACAATGAGCAGTTCTTC. Translating it yields CASSQADWSSYNEQFF. The V and J genes are TRBV4-3 and TRBJ2-1; no firm D call. CDR1 is LGHNA, CDR2 YSLEER, per germline. Trimming left V 3 bases short and J 0 bases short, with 12 bases between. CDR3 length: 16 amino acids.